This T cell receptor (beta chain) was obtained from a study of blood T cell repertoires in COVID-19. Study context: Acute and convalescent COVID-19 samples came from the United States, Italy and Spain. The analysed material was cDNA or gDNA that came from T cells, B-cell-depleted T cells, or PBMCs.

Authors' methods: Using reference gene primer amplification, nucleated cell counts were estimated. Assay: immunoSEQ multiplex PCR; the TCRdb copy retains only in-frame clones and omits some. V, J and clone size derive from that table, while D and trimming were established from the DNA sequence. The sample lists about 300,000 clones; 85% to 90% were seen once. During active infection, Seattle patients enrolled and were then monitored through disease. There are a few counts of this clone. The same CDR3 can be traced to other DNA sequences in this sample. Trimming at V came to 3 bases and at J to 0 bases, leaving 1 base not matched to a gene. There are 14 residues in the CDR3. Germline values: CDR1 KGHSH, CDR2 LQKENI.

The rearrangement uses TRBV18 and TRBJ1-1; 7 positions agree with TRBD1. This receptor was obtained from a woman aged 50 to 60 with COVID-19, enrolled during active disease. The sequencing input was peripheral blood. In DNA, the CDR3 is TGTGCCAGCTCACCCGGGACAGTGAACACTGAAGCTTTCTTT. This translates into CASSPGTVNTEAFF. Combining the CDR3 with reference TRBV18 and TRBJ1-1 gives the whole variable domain NAGVMQNPRHLVRRRGQEARLRCSPMKGHSHVYWYRQLPEEGLKFMVYLQKENIIDESGMPKERFSAEFPKEGPSILRIQQVVRGDSAAYFCASSPGTVNTEAFFGQGTRLTVV.